The source of this T cell receptor (beta chain) is a study of post-analysis software for immune sequencing data. Study details: Disease trajectories encompassed relapsing-remitting, secondary progressive and progressive-relapsing multiple sclerosis.

CDR3 length equals 16 residues. The ends lost 3 bases at V and 7 bases at J; junction bases unmatched: 13. Of note for this clonotype: Its specificity is unknown.

Tagging with unique molecular identifiers was a feature of the TCR beta cDNA libraries. Each sample of roughly 0.9 to 11 million input T cells yielded around 500,000 cDNA molecules, so each molecule approximated one T cell. TCRdb reprocessed the PCR reads with MiXCR, giving one entry per CDR3 protein. The repertoire holds about 500,000 distinct CDR3 sequences, with 40% to 55% as singletons. The study's findings and limits: Among multiple sclerosis patients, normalized Chao1 diversity was significantly below that of controls. A few TRBV segments were significantly more frequent in patients than in controls. TRBV5-6, TRBV5-1 and TRBV20-1 were among these segments.

This chain uses TRBV12-3 or TRBV12-4 with TRBJ2-7; 9 bases agree with TRBD2. This sequence was found in a girl aged 10-17 years with multiple sclerosis. Sequenced material: blood. CDR3 amino acids: CASSFSGGRAQREQYF. CDR3 in DNA: TGTGCCAGCAGTTTCAGTGGCGGGAGGGCCCAGCGAGAGCAGTACTTC.